Listed here are 11 T cell receptor beta chains from one sample, sequenced in a study of regulatory T cells in long-lasting Graves disease. The time point: persistent/refractory GD, antithyroid drugs over 5 years with positive TRAb. RNA extracted from PBMCs served as the sequencing template. Construction of TCR beta libraries relied on iRepertoire HTBI primers and on Arm-PCR targeting CDR3 regions. TCRdb reprocessed the multiplex PCR reads with MiXCR, giving one entry per CDR3 protein. The sample records 500,000 to 800,000 distinct CDR3 sequences, 25% to 35% being singletons. Source: peripheral blood mononuclear cells (PBMCs), taken when the disease was refractory, from a patient treated with antithyroid drugs. The origin of the receptors is a female donor with Graves disease.

This clonotype showed up just a few times. CDR3: CASSHSYPGSSYEQYF. The CDR3 region has the DNA TGTGCCAGCAGCCACTCCTACCCGGGGAGTTCCTACGAGCAGTACTTC. The V call is TRBV7-3, the J call TRBJ2-7; weak D call: TRBD2 (5 bases). The CDR3 length is 16 residues. The germline V gene has CDR1 SGHTA and CDR2 FQGTGA. The ends were cut back, 5 bases at V and 1 base at J, with 18 bases in the middle.

The chain uses TRBV19 and TRBJ2-3; no clear D. This CDR3 region has 13 residues. The germline gives CDR1 LNHDA, CDR2 SQIVND (reference sequence). V shed 11 bases and J shed 2 bases, with 14 bases lying between them. This CDR3 reads CAARRVDTDTQYF. The CDR3 nucleotides read TGTGCCGCCCGGCGAGTAGACACAGATACGCAGTATTTT. Full variable domain (remainder filled in from reference TRBV19 and TRBJ2-3): DGGITQSPKYLFRKEGQNVTLSCEQNLNHDAMYWYRQDPGQGLRLIYYSQIVNDFQKGDIAEGYSVSREKKESFPLTVTSAQKNPTAFYLCAARRVDTDTQYFGPGTRLTVL.

This sequence joins TRBV12-3 or TRBV12-4 and TRBJ1-5; TRBD1 matches 7 bases. The V and J ends lost 7 bases and 4 bases, in that order; junction bases with no gene match: 7. This CDR3 is built from 14 residues. The CDR3 DNA follows: TGTGCCAGCAAACGGGACAGTTTTAATCAGCCCCAGCATTTT. Translation gives CASKRDSFNQPQHF.

The V gene is TRBV11-2, the J gene TRBJ2-4; 9 bases align to TRBD1. The CDR3 is 14 amino acids. CDR1 and CDR2 from the germline V gene are SGHAT and FQNNGV. The V gene end was trimmed by 8 bases and the J gene end by 8 bases; junction bases not matched to a gene: 10. DNA for the CDR3: TGTGCCAGCTCACCAGGGACAGGGCGCGACATTCAGTACTTC. It encodes CASSPGTGRDIQYF.

The CDR3, as DNA: TGTGCCAGCAGCTCGCGAGCGACAGGCGTTCATACCTATAATTCACCCCTCCACTTT. Translating it yields CASSSRATGVHTYNSPLHF. The V gene is TRBV5-6, the J gene TRBJ1-6, with a weak D call TRBD1 (6 bases). Trimming took 3 bases from V and 2 from J, leaving 21 bases between them. This CDR3 has 19 residues. From germline, CDR1 is SGHDT and CDR2 YYEEEE.

The gene calls are TRBV6-1 and TRBJ1-6; 9 bases align to TRBD1. The CDR3 is 14 amino acids. V lost 10 bases and J lost 6; bases outside the gene matches: 7. Per germline, CDR1 MNHNS and CDR2 SASEGT. The CDR3 here is CATLQGARNSPLHF. CDR3 bases: TGTGCCACCCTACAGGGGGCGCGTAATTCACCCCTCCACTTT.

To note about this clonotype: Mismatch with germline at one junction end may stem from a read error. The chain uses TRBV12-3 or TRBV12-4 and TRBJ1-2; D is unclear. This CDR3 is built from 12 residues. CDR3 amino acids: CASSLFSYGYPF. In DNA, the CDR3 is TGTGCCAGCAGTTTATTCAGCTATGGCTACCCCTTC.

This clonotype showed up just a few times. The V call is TRBV18, the J call TRBJ1-1, with unresolved D. Germline values: CDR1 KGHSH, CDR2 LQKENI. V was pared by 0 bases and J by 6 bases, with 11 bases between. This CDR3 is built from 14 residues. In nucleotides, the CDR3 is TGTGCCAGCTCACCACCCCAGGTGCGCTCTGAAGCTTTCTTT. Residues: CASSPPQVRSEAFF.

This clonotype was recorded a few times. This chain uses TRBV20-1 with TRBJ2-5; D tentatively reads TRBD1 or TRBD2 (5 bases each). Germline V gene lookup returns CDR1 DFQATT and CDR2 SNEGSKA (reference sequence). This CDR3 region has 14 residues. The V end lost 2 bases, the J end lost 4 bases, and 14 bases lay between the germline ends. CDR3 coding DNA: TGCAGTGCTAGAACTAGGGGTGGGGCAGAGACCCAGTACTTC. Protein: CSARTRGGAETQYF.

V usage is TRBV12-3 or TRBV12-4 and J usage is TRBJ2-4; 15 bases agree with TRBD2. V trimming: 7 bases; J trimming: 9 bases; junction bases outside the gene matches: 10. The length of the CDR3 is 16 residues. CDR3: CASNSRTSGRAAIQYF. The CDR3, as DNA: TGTGCCAGCAATTCCCGGACTAGCGGGAGGGCGGCCATTCAGTACTTC.

This clonotype has only a few counts. This chain links TRBV10-2 with TRBJ2-7; no firm D call. V lost 10 bases and J lost 6, with 13 bases in between. CDR1 is WSHSY and CDR2 is SAAADI in the germline V gene. CDR3 length: 11 residues. The chain's CDR3 is CATLGVLEQYF. Here the CDR3 DNA reads TGCGCCACCCTCGGAGTCCTCGAGCAGTACTTC.